This entry lists 18 T cell receptor beta chains sequenced from one sample in a study of shared clonotypes between healthy human individuals. Libraries were prepared by immunoSEQ multiplex PCR; TCRdb keeps only in-frame clonotypes and omits some of them. The data hold around 2,000,000 clones, with approximately 95% observed a single time. The naive CD8 fraction comprised CD45RO-negative cells positively selected for CCR7 and excluded terminally differentiated effector memory CD45RA+ cells. Sequenced input: naive CD8+ T cells sorted from blood. Every receptor here comes from a man aged 18 to 30 in good health.

This rearrangement joins TRBV30 to TRBJ2-2; TRBD2 is a possible D gene (6 bases). The CDR3 has 16 residues. Trimming cost V 4 bases and J 5 bases, with 20 bases left between them. The germline V gene has CDR1 GTSNPN and CDR2 SVGIG (reference sequence). The CDR3 is CAWKGLVEGGTGELFF. As DNA, the CDR3 is TGTGCCTGGAAGGGGTTGGTGGAGGGAGGAACCGGGGAGCTGTTTTTT. Filled out from reference TRBV30 and TRBJ2-2, the complete variable domain reads SQTIHQWPATLVQPVGSPLSLECTVEGTSNPNLYWYRQAAGRGLQLLFYSVGIGQISSEVPQNLSASRPQDRQFILSSKKLLLSDSGFYLCAWKGLVEGGTGELFFGEGSRLTVL.

The chain employs TRBV7-6 and TRBJ2-2; D ambiguous. V was clipped by 0 bases and J by 7 bases, with 15 bases between them. The germline CDR1 and CDR2 sequences are SGHVS and FNYEAQ. This CDR3 is 16 amino acids long. CDR3 amino acids: CASSLAADPRYGELFF. The CDR3 region has the DNA TGTGCCAGCAGCTTAGCGGCAGATCCGCGATACGGGGAGCTGTTTTTT.

The rearrangement links TRBV30 to TRBJ1-1; 10 bases are a match to TRBD1. The trim removed 1 base at V and 5 bases at J, leaving 7 bases unmatched. Germline loops: CDR1 GTSNPN, CDR2 SVGIG (reference sequence). The CDR3 covers 15 residues. CDR3 sequence (DNA): TGTGCCTGGAGTGCAACGGGACAGGGGATTACTGAAGCTTTCTTT. This codes for CAWSATGQGITEAFF.

The rearrangement uses TRBV9 and TRBJ2-2; the D call may be TRBD1 or TRBD2 (5 bases each). Deletions cut 4 bases from V and 3 bases from J, with 22 bases between. CDR1 and CDR2 (germline): SGDLS, YYNGEE. CDR3 length equals 18 residues. CDR3 coding DNA: TGTGCCAGCAGCATCCCGCCCGGGACCCAGAGGGACACCGGGGAGCTGTTTTTT. Translated, it gives CASSIPPGTQRDTGELFF.

The gene calls are TRBV5-1 and TRBJ2-5, with TRBD2 matching 7 bases. The length of the CDR3 is 13 residues. Trimming cost V 2 bases and J 4 bases; bases outside gene matches: 2. CDR1 is SGHRS, CDR2 YFSETQ, per germline. CDR3 nucleotide sequence: TGCGCCAGCAGCTTCTGGGAGGGAGAGACCCAGTACTTC. Protein product: CASSFWEGETQYF.

CDR3 nucleotide sequence: TGTGCCATCAGTGACCCCGGCCCTCTATTTGCGGGCGGTGAGCAGTTCTTC. Amino acid sequence: CAISDPGPLFAGGEQFF. This sequence joins TRBV10-3 and TRBJ2-1; D may be TRBD2 (5 bases). The CDR3 runs 17 residues. Trimming removed 3 bases at V and 9 bases at J, with 24 bases between. CDR1 is ENHRY, CDR2 SYGVKD, per germline.

In the case of this clone: A junction boundary mismatches the germline segment, possibly from a read error. J is TRBJ2-5 and V is TRBV7-8; D is undetermined. The CDR3 covers 14 residues. CDR1 and CDR2 (germline): SGHVS, FQNEAQ. The CDR3 DNA sequence: TGTGCCAGCAGCCCCTATAACTCCCAAGGGACCCAGTACTTC. Translation gives CASSPYNSQGTQYF.

The V call is TRBV27, the J call TRBJ2-7, with 7 bases fitting TRBD2. J gave up 3 bases and V 1 base, and 9 bases lay outside the gene matches. Germline CDR1 reads MNHEY; CDR2 reads SMNVEV (reference sequence). The CDR3 is made up of 16 amino acids. The CDR3 DNA reads TGTGCCAGCAGTTTATTCTCTAGCGGAGACATCTACGAGCAGTACTTC. This gives the protein CASSLFSSGDIYEQYF.

The chain has TRBV7-9 and TRBJ2-7; 7 bases match TRBD1. This CDR3 region has 15 residues. Germline lookup yields CDR1 SEHNR and CDR2 FQNEAQ (reference sequence). V lost 2 bases and J lost 4; bases outside the gene matches: 8. CDR3: CASSLQSQGTYEQYF. The CDR3 bases are TGTGCCAGCAGCTTACAATCACAGGGGACGTACGAGCAGTACTTC.

V is TRBV7-9 and J is TRBJ1-1; D is unclear. V gave up 5 bases and J gave up 7 bases, with 8 bases separating them. This CDR3 comprises 11 residues. CDR1 and CDR2 (germline): SEHNR, FQNEAQ (reference sequence). The CDR3 nucleotides read TGTGCCAGCAGCATTGAAGGTGAAGCTTTCTTT. Translating gives CASSIEGEAFF.

This clone was detected only once. The rearrangement joins TRBV10-1 to TRBJ2-3; TRBD1 might be the D (5 bases). Trimming shortened V by 2 bases and J by 2 bases, and 8 bases separated the two germline ends. The V gene's germline CDR1 is WNHNN and CDR2 SYGVQD (reference sequence). The CDR3 is 14 amino acids. CDR3 protein: CASSEDRFTDTQYF. The CDR3 DNA is TGCGCCAGCAGTGAGGACAGATTCACAGATACGCAGTATTTT.

The rearrangement uses TRBV9 and TRBJ2-7, with D tentatively TRBD1 or TRBD2 (6 bases each). Germline CDR1 reads SGDLS; CDR2 reads YYNGEE. CDR3 size: 15 residues. V was pared by 0 bases and J by 1 base, with 11 bases between. The CDR3 bases are TGTGCCAGCAGCGTAGGGGGGGCCTTATCCTACGAGCAGTACTTC. Translation: CASSVGGALSYEQYF.

V is TRBV6-5 and J is TRBJ2-2; D is uncertain. The V gene's germline CDR1 is MNHEY and CDR2 SVGAGI. With 8 bases removed from V and 6 bases from J, the gap between germline ends came to 10 bases. The CDR3 totals 12 residues. CDR3 sequence reads: CASGFPPGELFF. Here the CDR3 DNA reads TGTGCCAGCGGCTTCCCCCCCGGGGAGCTGTTTTTT.

The chain uses TRBV30 and TRBJ2-7; 10 bases are a match to TRBD1. This CDR3 region has 18 residues. Per the germline V gene, CDR1 is GTSNPN and CDR2 is SVGIG (reference sequence). Trimming at V came to 5 bases and at J to 1 base, leaving 17 bases not matched to a gene. CDR3 region: CAWVGPGQGFQGSYEQYF. The CDR3 DNA sequence: TGTGCCTGGGTTGGACCGGGACAGGGGTTCCAAGGATCCTACGAGCAGTACTTC.

V and J are TRBV9 and TRBJ2-5; TRBD2 matches at 7 bases. This CDR3 is 14 amino acids long. Trimming took 3 bases from V and 2 from J; bases not matched to a gene: 4. Germline-derived CDR1 and CDR2 are SGDLS and YYNGEE. This CDR3 reads CASSEGLQQETQYF. The DNA of the CDR3 is TGTGCCAGCAGCGAGGGACTACAACAAGAGACCCAGTACTTC. Full variable domain (remainder filled in from reference TRBV9 and TRBJ2-5): DSGVTQTPKHLITATGQRVTLRCSPRSGDLSVYWYQQSLDQGLQFLIQYYNGEERAKGNILERFSAQQFPDLHSELNLSSLELGDSALYFCASSEGLQQETQYFGPGTRLLVL.

This clone was seen only once. The V gene is TRBV4-1, the J gene TRBJ1-1; D is undetermined. Germline V gene data show CDR1 as MGHRA and CDR2 as YSYEKL. Trimming cost V 3 bases and J 1 base, with 15 bases left between them. The CDR3 covers 16 residues. The DNA for the CDR3 is TGCGCCAGCAGCCAGCCCCTCGGGTCGAGGAACACTGAAGCTTTCTTT. Translated: CASSQPLGSRNTEAFF.

The chain recombines TRBV5-4 with TRBJ2-7; D might be TRBD1 (6 bases). CDR3 size: 17 residues. Germline V gene lookup returns CDR1 SGHNT and CDR2 YYREEE (reference sequence). With 5 bases removed from V and 3 bases from J, the gap between germline ends came to 24 bases. The CDR3 is CASREGPIIRTDYEQYF. For the CDR3, the DNA is TGTGCCAGCAGGGAAGGACCGATAATTCGGACAGACTACGAGCAGTACTTC.

The chain employs TRBV6-1 and TRBJ2-1, with TRBD1 identical over 12 bases. J gave up 8 bases and V 8 bases, and 7 bases lay outside the gene matches. Germline V gene sequence: CDR1 MNHNS, CDR2 SASEGT. The CDR3 totals 14 residues. This CDR3 reads CASGGTGGWHEQFF. The CDR3 bases are TGTGCCAGCGGCGGGACAGGGGGCTGGCATGAGCAGTTCTTC.